This TCR beta chain was sequenced in a study of T cells after posttransplantation cyclophosphamide. This clone is judged medium-sized. Its specificity is unknown. Losses at the gene ends were 4 bases for V and 3 bases for J; bases not matched to a gene: 8. This CDR3 has 15 amino acids. Per the germline V gene, CDR1 is MDHEN and CDR2 is SYDVKM. Findings and limits, study-wide: TRB overlap between skin or GI tissue T cells and blood was limited. Recipient CMV seropositivity and CMV reactivation strongly tracked TRB clonality. Later post-transplant blood repertoires were often dominated by donor CD8+ memory clones.

This table comes from immunoSEQ multiplex PCR, and its TCRdb copy is limited to in-frame clones, with some not included. This repertoire holds around 1,700 clones, and none appear only once. Cyclophosphamide on days +3 and +4 followed busulfan-fludarabine conditioning and a marrow graft. This clonotype was sampled from a male patient aged 60-69 years who received an allogeneic stem cell transplant from an unrelated donor, was CMV-positive, and had acute and chronic GVHD. Some T cells may trace back to the graft donor. The rearrangement joins TRBV28 to TRBJ1-2; 7 nucleotides line up with TRBD1. Specimen: PBMCs, collected approximately 350 days after allogeneic stem cell transplant with posttransplant cyclophosphamide. CDR3 sequence: CASSSAGGWDYGYTF. The CDR3 DNA reads TGTGCCAGCAGTTCTGCAGGGGGATGGGACTATGGCTACACCTTC.